Following are 8 T cell receptor beta chains from one sample sequenced in a study of beta chain features in type 1 diabetes. The antigens these receptors bind are not known. Reverse transcribing all isolated RNA meant expressed TCRB transcripts were sequenced. Repertoires were generated with immunoSEQ multiplex PCR, while TCRdb's copy carries only in-frame clones and drops some. This sample carries about 390,000 clones, 8% to 10% of them seen once, and the ten largest clones take over 0.45%. Findings and limits, study-wide: Researchers report that Type 1 diabetes patients had moderately but significantly shorter TCRB CDR3s across all four CD4+ subsets.

Sequencing was performed on central memory CD4+ T cells from blood. The source is a man younger than 45 with type 1 diabetes.

Here the CDR3 reads CASSLVSGRGEQFF. CDR3 coding DNA: TGTGCCAGCAGCTTAGTCAGCGGGAGGGGTGAGCAGTTCTTC. The V and J genes are TRBV7-2 and TRBJ2-1; 10 bases agree with TRBD2. The CDR3 runs to 14 residues. Looked up from germline, CDR1 is SGHTA and CDR2 is FQGNSA. V dropped 1 base and J dropped 9; count of bases not matched to a gene: 3.

This clone showed up just a few times. V and J are TRBV27 and TRBJ1-1; 7 bases are shared with TRBD1. This CDR3 has 15 residues. Germline V CDR1 and CDR2: MNHEY, SMNVEV (reference sequence). V was clipped by 3 bases and J by 1 base; unmatched bases: 5. Here the CDR3 DNA reads TGTGCCAGCAGTTTGTTGACAGGGCGGAACACTGAAGCTTTCTTT. It is translated as CASSLLTGRNTEAFF.

This clone was detected a few times. In the same sample, other DNA sequences code for this CDR3. This chain uses TRBV27 with TRBJ2-3; 13 nucleotides line up with TRBD2. Per the germline V gene, CDR1 is MNHEY and CDR2 is SMNVEV (reference sequence). Trimming removed 6 bases from V and 1 base from J; junction bases left unmatched: 10. The CDR3 covers 18 residues. The CDR3, as DNA: TGTGCCAGCAGCCGAAAAGGACTAGCGGGAGTCGGCACAGATACGCAGTATTTT. Its translation is CASSRKGLAGVGTDTQYF.

This clone was found a few times. V usage is TRBV28 and J usage is TRBJ2-3; 11 positions agree with TRBD2. Losses at the gene ends were 5 bases for V and 3 bases for J; bases not matched to a gene: 13. CDR3 length: 18 amino acids. Germline V gene sequence: CDR1 MDHEN, CDR2 SYDVKM. CDR3 coding DNA: TGTGCCAGCAGTATACAGGGGGCATTAGCGGGAGGGACAGATACGCAGTATTTT. The encoded protein is CASSIQGALAGGTDTQYF.

The rearrangement uses TRBV6-5 and TRBJ2-1; 8 bases align to TRBD2. The CDR3 covers 16 residues. Trimming removed 0 bases from V and 5 bases from J; junction bases left unmatched: 6. Germline V lookup: CDR1 MNHEY, CDR2 SVGAGI. Here the CDR3 reads CASSYSQREMDNEQFF. The CDR3 coding sequence is TGTGCCAGCAGTTACTCACAGCGGGAGATGGACAATGAGCAGTTCTTC.

The genes are TRBV4-2 and TRBJ2-7; weak D call: TRBD2 (8 bases). Trimming took 5 bases from V and 5 from J, leaving 34 bases between them. This CDR3 is built from 20 residues. Germline-derived CDR1 and CDR2 are LGHNA and YNFKEQ. CDR3: CASSTRGNRGFQAGAHEQYF. The CDR3 coding sequence is TGTGCCAGCAGCACCCGAGGAAACAGGGGATTTCAAGCGGGAGCCCACGAGCAGTACTTC.

This clone was seen only a few times. The chain combines TRBV4-1 with TRBJ2-3; D might be TRBD2 (5 bases). The germline V gene encodes CDR1 MGHRA and CDR2 YSYEKL. The CDR3 sequence is 17 residues long. Trimming took 4 bases from V and 2 from J, leaving 19 bases between them. The CDR3 nucleotides read TGCGCCAGCAGCCCTTTAAGGATGCTAGCTTTCACAGATACGCAGTATTTT. It translates to CASSPLRMLAFTDTQYF.

This chain links TRBV28 with TRBJ2-7, with TRBD1 identical over 9 bases. This CDR3 has 15 residues. The V segment lost 6 bases and the J segment 5 bases; nucleotides outside the gene matches: 11. The germline gives CDR1 MDHEN, CDR2 SYDVKM. CDR3 nucleotides: TGTGCCAGCAGCTCCATGGGACAGGGTAGCCACGAGCAGTACTTC. Its protein is CASSSMGQGSHEQYF.